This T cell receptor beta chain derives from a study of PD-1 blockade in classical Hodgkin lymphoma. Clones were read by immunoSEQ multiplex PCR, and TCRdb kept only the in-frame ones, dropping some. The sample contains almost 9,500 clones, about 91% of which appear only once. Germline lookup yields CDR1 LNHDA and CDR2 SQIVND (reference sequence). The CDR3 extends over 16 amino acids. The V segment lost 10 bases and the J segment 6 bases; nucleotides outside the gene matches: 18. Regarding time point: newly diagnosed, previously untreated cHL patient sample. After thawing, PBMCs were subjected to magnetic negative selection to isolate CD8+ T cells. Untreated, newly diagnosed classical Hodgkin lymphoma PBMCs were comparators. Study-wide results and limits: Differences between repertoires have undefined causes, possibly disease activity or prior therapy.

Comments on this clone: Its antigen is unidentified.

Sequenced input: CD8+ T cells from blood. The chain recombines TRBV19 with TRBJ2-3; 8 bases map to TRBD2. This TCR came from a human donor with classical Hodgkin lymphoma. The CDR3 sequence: CATQPRRGDHLDTQYF. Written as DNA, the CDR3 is TGTGCCACACAGCCGAGGCGGGGGGACCACTTGGATACGCAGTATTTT.